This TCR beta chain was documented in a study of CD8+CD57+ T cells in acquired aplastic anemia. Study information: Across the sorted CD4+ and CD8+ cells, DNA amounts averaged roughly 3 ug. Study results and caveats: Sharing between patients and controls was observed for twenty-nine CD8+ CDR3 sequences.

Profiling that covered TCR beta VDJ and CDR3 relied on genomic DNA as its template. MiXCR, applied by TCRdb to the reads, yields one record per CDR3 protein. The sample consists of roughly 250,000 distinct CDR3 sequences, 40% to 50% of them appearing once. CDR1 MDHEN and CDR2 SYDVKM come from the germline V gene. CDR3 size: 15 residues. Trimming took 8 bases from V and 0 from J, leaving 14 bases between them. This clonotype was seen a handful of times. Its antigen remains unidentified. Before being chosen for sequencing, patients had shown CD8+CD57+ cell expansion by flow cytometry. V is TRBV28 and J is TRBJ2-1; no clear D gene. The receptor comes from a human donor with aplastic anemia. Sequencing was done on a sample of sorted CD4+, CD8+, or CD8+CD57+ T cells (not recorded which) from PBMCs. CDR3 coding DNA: TGTGCCAGCGCCATCAGCGATAGCTCCTACAATGAGCAGTTCTTC. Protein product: CASAISDSSYNEQFF.